A single T cell receptor (beta chain) is shown here with its context. What it binds is unknown. The data stem from a study of CXCR3-negative and CXCR3-positive naive CD8 T cells. Libraries were UMI-labeled 5' RACE TRB cDNA. One entry per CDR3 protein, without DNA, is what TCRdb gives after re-calling the 5' RACE reads. This listing includes some 25,000 distinct CDR3 sequences. Regarding the study as a whole: Sequencing showed both naive subsets with comparably high diversity, and memory CD8+ cells much lower.

Using triplicate sorts, 250,000 to 350,000 cells were collected each time from every CD8+ T cell subset. The clonotype comes from a human donor in good health. Some clones in this sample may be carry-over from other donors' samples. The sample comprised naive CXCR3- CD8+ T cells from blood. Subset defined: CD45RO-CCR7+CD27+CD95- naive CD8+ T cells lacking CXCR3 (TNR3-).

CDR3: CASSSGLAATDTQYF. J is TRBJ2-3 and V is TRBV5-1; the D call of TRBD2 rests on TCRdb alone, since no DNA is present to check it. Looked up from germline, CDR1 is SGHRS and CDR2 is YFSETQ. CDR3 length equals 15 residues.